A selection of T cell receptor beta chains follows, all from one sample in a study of blood T cell repertoires in COVID-19. Sequencing was performed with immunoSEQ multiplex PCR; in TCRdb, only in-frame clones are kept and a portion is missing. The sample includes about 76,000 clones, 87% seen only once; the top ten take 8.3%. Sequencing input: peripheral blood. The receptor source for this set is a man in his thirties or forties with acute or convalescent COVID-19. Both conserved end residues are part of each CDR3. D genes are given only for firm matches. Size tells how often a clone was seen (once, few, many) or the class of an expanded clone, and some rows leave it out.

clone size	D gene	V gene	J gene	CDR3 length	CDR3 protein	CDR3 DNA
.	TRBD1	TRBV5-1	TRBJ2-2	14	CASSWTGQTGELFF	TGCGCCAGCAGCTGGACAGGACAGACCGGGGAGCTGTTTTTT
.	TRBD2	TRBV28	TRBJ2-7	14	CATLGLAGSYEQYF	TGTGCCACCCTAGGACTAGCGGGGAGCTACGAGCAGTACTTC
.	.	TRBV9	TRBJ2-1	12	CASSVRGYEQFF	TGTGCCAGCAGCGTAAGGGGCTACGAGCAGTTCTTC
once	TRBD1	TRBV7-6	TRBJ2-1	14	CASSADRALGGEFF	TGTGCCAGCAGCGCCGACAGGGCCCTAGGGGGAGAGTTCTTC
few	.	TRBV2	TRBJ2-7	14	CASSRSGSSYEQYF	TGTGCCAGCAGTCGCTCCGGGAGTTCCTACGAGCAGTACTTC
.	TRBD1	TRBV25-1	TRBJ2-3	15	CASSLTGAYTDTQYF	TGTGCCAGCAGTCTTACAGGGGCATACACAGATACGCAGTATTTT
.	.	TRBV19	TRBJ2-2	14	CASDNPGNTGELFF	TGTGCCAGTGATAACCCAGGGAACACCGGGGAGCTGTTTTTT
.	TRBD1	TRBV6-5	TRBJ1-1	14	CASIWDRQNTEAFF	TGTGCCAGCATCTGGGACAGGCAAAACACTGAAGCTTTCTTT
.	.	TRBV20-1	TRBJ1-2	11	CSAEQGYGYTF	TGCAGTGCTGAACAGGGATATGGCTACACCTTC
.	.	TRBV9	TRBJ2-7	14	CASSVAGIGWEQYF	TGTGCCAGCAGCGTAGCCGGGATCGGCTGGGAGCAGTACTTC
.	TRBD2	TRBV7-8	TRBJ2-1	16	CASSLEASGNHNEQFF	TGTGCCAGCAGCTTAGAAGCTAGCGGAAACCACAATGAGCAGTTCTTC
.	TRBD2	TRBV7-3	TRBJ2-1	16	CASSLSGTSGRNEQFF	TGTGCCAGCAGCTTATCCGGGACTAGCGGGAGAAATGAGCAGTTCTTC
.	.	TRBV28	TRBJ2-1	13	CASWTSTYNEQFF	TGTGCCAGTTGGACAAGTACTTACAATGAGCAGTTCTTC
.	.	TRBV7-9	TRBJ2-5	13	CASSPSSVRTQYF	TGTGCCAGCAGCCCCTCGAGTGTTAGGACCCAGTACTTC
once	TRBD1	TRBV19	TRBJ2-7	14	CASSRQGAVYEQYF	TGTGCCAGTAGCCGACAGGGGGCCGTCTACGAGCAGTACTTC
few	TRBD2	TRBV6-4	TRBJ2-7	15	CASSDYLAGGYEQYF	TGTGCCAGCAGTGACTACCTAGCGGGGGGCTACGAGCAGTACTTC
.	TRBD1	TRBV6-6	TRBJ1-1	15	CASSYSRQGGTEAFF	TGTGCCAGCAGTTACTCGAGACAGGGCGGGACTGAAGCTTTCTTT
once	TRBD1	TRBV7-9	TRBJ2-7	12	CASSLPGTVLLF	TGTGCCAGCAGCCTTCCCGGGACAGTCCTACTATTC
.	.	TRBV29-1	TRBJ1-1	16	CSVERGLDNGDGEAFF	TGCAGCGTTGAACGGGGGTTAGACAACGGCGACGGTGAAGCTTTCTTT
.	.	TRBV6-1	TRBJ1-4	15	CASSELAPEAEKLFF	TGTGCCAGCAGTGAACTGGCCCCCGAGGCCGAAAAACTGTTTTTT
.	.	TRBV27	TRBJ1-2	10	CASEPYGYTF	TGTGCCAGCGAGCCCTATGGCTACACCTTC
.	TRBD2	TRBV9	TRBJ2-7	17	CASSVGSMTSGIYEQYF	TGTGCCAGCAGCGTAGGTTCTATGACTAGCGGGATCTACGAGCAGTACTTC
.	TRBD1	TRBV20-1	TRBJ2-7	11	CSARDSYEQYF	TGCAGTGCACGGGACAGCTACGAGCAGTACTTC